This T cell receptor beta chain originates from a study of blood T cell repertoires in COVID-19. TCRdb's copy holds only in-frame clones and misses some; the assay was immunoSEQ multiplex PCR. The table lists roughly 350,000 clones, 87% of them singletons. This clonotype was sampled from a woman between 45 and 65 years old with COVID-19, enrolled during active disease. The source material was peripheral blood.

CDR3 DNA: TGTGCCAGTAGTGCGAGACAGGGGGCGAATGAGCAGTTCTTC. It codes for CASSARQGANEQFF. V is TRBV19 and J is TRBJ2-1; TRBD1 aligns across 10 bases. After removal of 5 bases from V and 7 bases from J, the junction contained 5 bases not matched to a gene. The CDR3 contains 14 residues. Germline assignment: CDR1 LNHDA and CDR2 SQIVND (reference sequence).